The sequence of this T cell receptor beta chain was determined in a study of blood T cells in healthy people across ages. Whole-study results and caveats: Nothing was known about donor CMV status, and this possibly confounded expanded clonotype changes. Both naive CD4+ cell counts and diversity were greater in long-lived donors than in aged donors.

This clonotype came up a few times. Its antigen is not known. Per sample, a minimum of 7 million PBMCs were isolated. V was shortened by 4 bases and J by 7 bases, with 17 bases between the two germline ends. This CDR3 is built from 13 residues. Germline V gene sequence: CDR1 SQVTM, CDR2 ANQGSEA. Through a sample-barcoded 5' primer and a J-beta primer mix, a second PCR was run for roughly 7 to 11 cycles. TCRdb used MiXCR to reprocess the 5' RACE reads, holding one entry per CDR3 protein. The data show roughly 800,000 distinct CDR3 sequences, with roughly 50% seen just once and roughly 22% held by the top ten.

The sequencing sample was made of blood. The TCR sequence derives from a young man in good health. The J gene is TRBJ2-7, the V gene TRBV29-1, with D tentatively TRBD1 (5 bases). The CDR3 protein is CSVGDSPRREQYF. CDR3 in DNA: TGCAGCGTTGGAGACAGTCCACGCCGGGAGCAGTACTTC.